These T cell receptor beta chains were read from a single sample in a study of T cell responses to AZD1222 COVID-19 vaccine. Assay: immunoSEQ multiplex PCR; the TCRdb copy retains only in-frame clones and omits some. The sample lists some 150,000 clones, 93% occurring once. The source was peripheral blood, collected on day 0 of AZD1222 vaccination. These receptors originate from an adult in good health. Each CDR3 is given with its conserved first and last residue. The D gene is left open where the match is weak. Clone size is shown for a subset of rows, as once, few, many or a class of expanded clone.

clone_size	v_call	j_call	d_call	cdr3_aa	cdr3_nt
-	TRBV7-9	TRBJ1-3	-	CASSYTGFGSGNTIYF	TGTGCCAGCAGCTACACAGGGTTCGGGTCTGGAAACACCATATATTTT
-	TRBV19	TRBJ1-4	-	CASSIRGLNEKLFF	TGTGCCAGTAGTATTCGGGGGCTTAATGAAAAACTGTTTTTT
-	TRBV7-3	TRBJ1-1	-	CASRNTEAFF	TGTGCCAGCAGGAACACTGAAGCTTTCTTT
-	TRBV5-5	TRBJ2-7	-	CASSSAGSYEQYF	TGTGCCAGCAGTTCCGCAGGGTCCTACGAGCAGTACTTC
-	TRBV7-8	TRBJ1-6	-	CASSLIIQTQAPLHF	TGTGCCAGCAGCTTAATCATACAGACGCAAGCACCCCTCCACTTT
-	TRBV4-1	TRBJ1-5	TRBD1	CASSQGQGLGQPQHF	TGCGCCAGCAGCCAAGGACAGGGACTTGGACAGCCCCAGCATTTT
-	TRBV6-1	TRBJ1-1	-	CASSEPPGGTLNTEAFF	TGTGCCAGCAGTGAACCCCCTGGAGGTACGCTGAACACTGAAGCTTTCTTT
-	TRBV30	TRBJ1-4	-	CAWSVRAGRNEKLFF	TGTGCCTGGAGTGTAAGGGCAGGGCGGAATGAAAAACTGTTTTTT
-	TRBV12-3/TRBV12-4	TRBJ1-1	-	CASSWLNTEAFF	TGTGCCAGCAGTTGGCTGAACACTGAAGCTTTCTTT
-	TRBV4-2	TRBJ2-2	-	CASSQGTTNTGELFF	TGTGCCAGCAGCCAAGGAACAACCAACACCGGGGAGCTGTTTTTT
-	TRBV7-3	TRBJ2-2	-	CASSLQGGSGELFF	TGTGCCAGCAGCTTACAGGGGGGATCCGGGGAGCTGTTTTTT
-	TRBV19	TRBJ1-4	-	CASQFRGGLGTNEKLFF	TGTGCCAGTCAATTTCGAGGGGGTTTGGGCACTAATGAAAAACTGTTTTTT
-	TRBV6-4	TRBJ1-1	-	CASNLMTGRNTEAFF	TGTGCCAGCAATCTCATGACGGGGAGGAACACTGAAGCTTTCTTT
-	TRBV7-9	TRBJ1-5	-	CASSLASFPSQPQHF	TGTGCCAGCAGCTTAGCGAGTTTTCCAAGTCAGCCCCAGCATTTT
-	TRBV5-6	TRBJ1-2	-	CASTAGVYGYTF	TGTGCCAGCACCGCCGGGGTCTATGGCTACACCTTC
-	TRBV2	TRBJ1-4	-	CASSELAGSTNEKLFF	TGTGCCAGCAGTGAATTGGCTGGGTCCACTAATGAAAAACTGTTTTTT
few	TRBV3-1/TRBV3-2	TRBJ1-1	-	CASSSGLMNTEAFF	TGTGCCAGCAGCTCGGGACTTATGAACACTGAAGCTTTCTTT
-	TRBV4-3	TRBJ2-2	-	CASSQDPQTGELFF	TGCGCCAGCAGCCAAGATCCTCAAACCGGGGAGCTGTTTTTT
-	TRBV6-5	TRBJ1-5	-	CATRFGPDQPQHF	TGTGCCACCCGTTTCGGGCCAGATCAGCCCCAGCATTTT
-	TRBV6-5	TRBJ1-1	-	CASSQEMNTEAFF	TGTGCCAGCAGTCAGGAAATGAACACTGAAGCTTTCTTT
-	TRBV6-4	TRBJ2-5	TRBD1	CASSRRDSKETQYF	TGTGCCAGCAGTCGCAGGGACAGCAAAGAGACCCAGTACTTC
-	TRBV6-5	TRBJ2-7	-	CASSQWRQVPFVEYF	TGTGCCAGCAGTCAATGGCGACAGGTGCCCTTCGTGGAGTACTTC
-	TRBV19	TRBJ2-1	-	CASNIPPDQFF	TGTGCCAGTAACATACCCCCCGACCAGTTCTTC
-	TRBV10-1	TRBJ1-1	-	CASSELLRPENTEAFF	TGCGCCAGCAGTGAGTTATTACGGCCGGAGAACACTGAAGCTTTCTTT
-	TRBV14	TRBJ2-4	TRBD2	CASSQRDIWGSGGRAKNIQYF	TGTGCCAGCAGCCAAAGGGATATATGGGGTAGCGGGGGGCGGGCCAAAAACATTCAGTACTTC
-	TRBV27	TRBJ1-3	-	CASSLRGTGNTIYF	TGTGCCAGCAGTTTACGGGGTACTGGAAACACCATATATTTT
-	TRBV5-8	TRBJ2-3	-	CASSLMGTDTQYF	TGTGCCAGCAGCTTGATGGGGACAGATACGCAGTATTTT
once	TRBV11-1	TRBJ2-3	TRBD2	CASSLGLAGSTDTQYF	TGTGCCAGCAGCTTAGGGCTAGCGGGTAGCACAGATACGCAGTATTTT
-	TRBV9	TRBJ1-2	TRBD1	CASSPSTGGLSYTF	TGTGCCAGCAGCCCCTCCACAGGGGGATTGAGCTACACCTTC
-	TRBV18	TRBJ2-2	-	CASSPPHTRWGELFF	TGTGCCAGCTCACCACCGCACACCCGGTGGGGGGAGCTGTTTTTT
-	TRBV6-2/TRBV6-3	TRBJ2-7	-	CASSDQNSYEQYF	TGTGCCAGCAGTGACCAGAATTCCTACGAGCAGTACTTC
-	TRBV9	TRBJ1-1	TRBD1	CASTGGQGMNTEAFF	TGTGCCAGCACCGGGGGACAGGGTATGAACACTGAAGCTTTCTTT